The T cell receptor (beta chain) under discussion was sequenced for a study of response to subunit inactivated influenza vaccine. MiXCR, run by TCRdb on the RT-PCR reads, gives a single entry per CDR3 protein. The sample records 860,000 or so distinct CDR3 sequences, approximately 22% being singletons. As regards this clonotype: The antigen is not known.

The V and J ends lost 1 base and 4 bases, in that order; junction bases with no gene match: 10. Germline CDR1 reads LNHNV; CDR2 reads YYDKDF (reference sequence). The CDR3 totals 19 residues. General study results and limits: Seasonal influenza vaccination, on each occasion, was suggested by the authors to recruit few new T cells.

This sequence joins TRBV15 and TRBJ2-2; TRBD2 aligns across 12 bases. This clonotype was sampled from a man aged 50-59 years who received an inactivated influenza vaccine. The material sequenced was PBMCs from blood, taken 5 days after vaccination. The DNA of the CDR3 is TGTGCCACCAGCAGAGCCCTGACTAGCGGGGGAGGTACCACCGGGGAGCTGTTTTTT. Translating gives CATSRALTSGGGTTGELFF.